This TCR beta chain is drawn from a study of blood T cell repertoires in COVID-19. Whole-study context: Samples taken during acute and convalescent COVID-19 were collected in the United States, Italy and Spain. Sources were T cells, B-cell-depleted T cells, or PBMCs; the material itself was cDNA or gDNA.

Original processing notes: The authors estimated nucleated cell counts from reference gene primer amplification. The assay was immunoSEQ multiplex PCR, and TCRdb's table has in-frame clones only and misses some. Clone size and the V and J calls come from that table; the DNA yielded D and trimming. The table has approximately 85,000 clones, about 92% seen once. The junction had 6 bases not matched to a gene; V was cut back by 7 bases and J by 4 bases. The germline gives CDR1 SQVTM, CDR2 ANQGSEA. The CDR3 has 12 amino acids. The clonotype comes from a man aged 45-60 years with acute or convalescent COVID-19. Sequenced: peripheral blood. The rearrangement joins TRBV29-1 to TRBJ1-2; 7 nucleotides agree with TRBD1. This CDR3 is CSAHRGSYGYTF. The CDR3 nucleotides are TGCAGCGCCCACAGGGGATCCTATGGCTACACCTTC.